A single sample is the source of the 32 T cell receptor beta chains below, sequenced in a study of cytomegalovirus exposure and HLA in healthy donors. Clones were sequenced by immunoSEQ multiplex PCR, and TCRdb holds only the in-frame ones, with some missing. The sample consists of approximately 88,000 clones, 95% to 97% of them appearing once. The sample comprised PBMCs. Receptor source: a woman between 18 and 30 years old in good health and CMV-seronegative.

The chain links TRBV28 to TRBJ1-2; 9 nucleotides match TRBD1. Per the germline V gene, CDR1 is MDHEN and CDR2 is SYDVKM. The CDR3 has 13 residues. V shed 5 bases and J 8 bases; nucleotides not matched to a gene: 6. This CDR3 reads CASSPQGAWGYTF. The CDR3 DNA reads TGTGCCAGCAGTCCACAGGGGGCGTGGGGCTACACCTTC.

The chain is built from TRBV28 and TRBJ2-2, with 8 bases aligning to TRBD2. Losses at the gene ends were 2 bases for V and 4 bases for J; bases not matched to a gene: 6. Germline CDR1 and CDR2: MDHEN and SYDVKM. The CDR3 runs to 16 residues. CDR3 amino acids: CASSLGAGVGTGELFF. CDR3 coding DNA: TGTGCCAGCAGTTTAGGAGCGGGAGTAGGCACCGGGGAGCTGTTTTTT.

V usage is TRBV9 and J usage is TRBJ2-7; D ambiguous. From germline, CDR1 is SGDLS and CDR2 YYNGEE. The CDR3 has 12 amino acids. V was pared by 3 bases and J by 1 base, with 5 bases between. This CDR3 reads CASSGQSYEQYF. The CDR3 DNA is TGTGCCAGCAGCGGTCAGTCCTACGAGCAGTACTTC.

This chain connects TRBV6-5 to TRBJ1-5; D is unresolved. CDR3 length: 16 amino acids. The germline gives CDR1 MNHEY, CDR2 SVGAGI. Trimming cost V 0 bases and J 4 bases, with 13 bases left between them. This CDR3 is CASSYSGRSHNQPQHF. The DNA for the CDR3 is TGTGCCAGCAGTTACTCAGGCAGGTCCCATAATCAGCCCCAGCATTTT.

The rearrangement links TRBV19 to TRBJ2-1, with a tentative D call TRBD2 (6 bases). Trimming took off 7 bases at V and 2 bases at J, with 18 bases between the two ends. Germline V gene data show CDR1 as LNHDA and CDR2 as SQIVND (reference sequence). The CDR3 totals 16 residues. The CDR3 here is CASTPGLLGTYNEQFF. As DNA, the CDR3 is TGTGCCAGTACCCCCGGACTACTGGGGACCTACAATGAGCAGTTCTTC.

The chain has TRBV18 and TRBJ1-1; 7 nucleotides line up with TRBD1. Germline loops: CDR1 KGHSH, CDR2 LQKENI. V gave up 3 bases and J gave up 3 bases; unmatched junction bases: 10. The CDR3 is made up of 16 amino acids. In DNA form, the CDR3 reads TGTGCCAGCTCACCGCCCAGGGGGTTAGGGGACACTGAAGCTTTCTTT. It specifies CASSPPRGLGDTEAFF. Together with reference TRBV18 and TRBJ1-1, the CDR3 gives the full variable domain: NAGVMQNPRHLVRRRGQEARLRCSPMKGHSHVYWYRQLPEEGLKFMVYLQKENIIDESGMPKERFSAEFPKEGPSILRIQQVVRGDSAAYFCASSPPRGLGDTEAFFGQGTRLTVV.

V gene TRBV7-9 combines with J gene TRBJ2-7; 8 nucleotides align to TRBD1. The CDR3 is made up of 14 amino acids. The germline V gene has CDR1 SEHNR and CDR2 FQNEAQ (reference sequence). Trimming at V came to 7 bases and at J to 0 bases, leaving 5 bases not matched to a gene. For the CDR3, the DNA is TGTGCCAGCACCGGACAGGGTAGCTCCTACGAGCAGTACTTC. Residues: CASTGQGSSYEQYF.

The chain couples TRBV10-1 to TRBJ2-1; 8 bases map to TRBD1. The junction had 8 bases not matched to a gene; V was cut back by 5 bases and J by 5 bases. CDR1 is WNHNN and CDR2 is SYGVQD in the germline V gene (reference sequence). This CDR3 spans 15 amino acids. The CDR3, as DNA: TGCGCCAGCAGTCATGCGGGGACAGGCAACAATGAGCAGTTCTTC. It is translated as CASSHAGTGNNEQFF.

The V gene is TRBV11-2, the J gene TRBJ2-1, with 12 bases aligning to TRBD2. This CDR3 has 15 amino acids. Germline trimming cut 2 bases from V and 9 bases from J; bases unmatched to any gene: 5. CDR1 SGHAT and CDR2 FQNNGV come from the germline V gene. The CDR3 loop reads CASSLSGTSGREQFF. CDR3 nucleotide sequence: TGTGCCAGCAGCTTATCGGGGACTAGCGGGCGTGAGCAGTTCTTC.

V and J are TRBV11-2 and TRBJ2-5; the D gene is possibly TRBD2 (6 bases). The CDR3 contains 16 residues. Germline-derived CDR1 and CDR2 are SGHAT and FQNNGV. V lost 4 bases, J lost 5 bases, and 20 bases lay in between. CDR3 bases: TGTGCCAGCAGCTCCAGCCTCAGGACTATTTTCGAGACCCAGTACTTC. As protein: CASSSSLRTIFETQYF.

The chain links TRBV27 to TRBJ1-1, with a possible D match to TRBD1 (6 bases). CDR1 is MNHEY, CDR2 SMNVEV, per germline (reference sequence). The CDR3 consists of 15 residues. V was shortened by 2 bases and J by 3 bases, with 13 bases between the two germline ends. The CDR3 loop reads CASSLHSQGHTEAFF. The CDR3, as DNA: TGTGCCAGCAGTTTACATTCCCAGGGGCACACTGAAGCTTTCTTT.

CDR3 residues: CASSQDRAVAGGETQYF. In DNA, the CDR3 is TGCGCCAGCAGCCAAGATCGGGCGGTAGCGGGAGGAGAGACCCAGTACTTC. The gene calls are TRBV4-1 and TRBJ2-5; TRBD2 matches 10 bases. V lost 0 bases, J lost 4 bases, and 8 bases stayed unmatched. Germline V gene data show CDR1 as MGHRA and CDR2 as YSYEKL. This CDR3 spans 17 amino acids.

The rearrangement links TRBV5-1 to TRBJ1-4, with a possible D match to TRBD1 (6 bases). V lost 4 bases, J lost 1 base, and 14 bases lay in between. Germline loops: CDR1 SGHRS, CDR2 YFSETQ. This CDR3 is 16 amino acids long. The CDR3 nucleotides read TGCGCCAGCAGCATGCAGGGAGGGGGAACTAATGAAAAACTGTTTTTT. Protein product: CASSMQGGGTNEKLFF.

This clone has just one count. The chain couples TRBV19 to TRBJ1-1, with D tentatively TRBD1 (6 bases). Germline V lookup: CDR1 LNHDA, CDR2 SQIVND (reference sequence). CDR3 size: 13 residues. V shed 6 bases and J shed 1 base, with 9 bases lying between them. In DNA, the CDR3 is TGTGCCAGTAGCGGACAGCAGAACACTGAAGCTTTCTTT. It is translated as CASSGQQNTEAFF.

V gene TRBV27 combines with J gene TRBJ1-2; the D is unclear. Germline V gene data show CDR1 as MNHEY and CDR2 as SMNVEV (reference sequence). The CDR3 covers 13 residues. Between the trimmed V and J ends, which lost 3 bases and 1 base, there was a span of 6 bases. CDR3 coding DNA: TGTGCCAGCAGTTTTTCGGTTAACTATGGCTACACCTTC. Translating gives CASSFSVNYGYTF.

This chain links TRBV7-6 with TRBJ2-1, with 7 bases identical to TRBD2. The CDR3 consists of 14 residues. The V gene end was trimmed by 5 bases and the J gene end by 11 bases; junction bases not matched to a gene: 12. The germline V gene encodes CDR1 SGHVS and CDR2 FNYEAQ. CDR3 protein: CASSPGLAGVKQFF. The CDR3 bases are TGTGCCAGCAGCCCCGGGTTGGCGGGAGTGAAGCAGTTCTTC.

This chain joins TRBV15 and TRBJ2-2; 11 nucleotides match TRBD2. V trimming: 5 bases; J trimming: 4 bases; junction bases outside the gene matches: 3. This CDR3 region has 15 residues. Germline CDR1 and CDR2: LNHNV and YYDKDF (reference sequence). The CDR3 is CATSPLAGGTGELFF. For the CDR3, the DNA is TGTGCCACCAGCCCCCTAGCGGGAGGCACCGGGGAGCTGTTTTTT.

The rearrangement uses TRBV6-5 and TRBJ1-2; D is unclear. The germline CDR1 and CDR2 sequences are MNHEY and SVGAGI. V was cut by 0 bases and J by 4 bases, with 9 bases left in between. The CDR3 is made up of 14 amino acids. Here the CDR3 reads CASSYSQVPYGYTF. For the CDR3, the DNA is TGTGCCAGCAGTTACTCGCAGGTCCCCTATGGCTACACCTTC.

The rearrangement uses TRBV27 and TRBJ2-1; a possible D gene is TRBD1 (6 bases). Germline V lookup: CDR1 MNHEY, CDR2 SMNVEV (reference sequence). The CDR3 sequence is 22 residues long. V gave up 5 bases and J gave up 0 bases, with 32 bases separating them. CDR3 nucleotide sequence: TGTGCCAGCAGTACGAACCGAGAACCACAGGGCTGGACTCGGAGCTCCTACAATGAGCAGTTCTTC. This translates into CASSTNREPQGWTRSSYNEQFF.

The chain links TRBV19 to TRBJ2-5; 8 bases fit TRBD1. CDR3 length: 13 amino acids. The ends lost 9 bases at V and 5 bases at J; junction bases unmatched: 8. CDR1 is LNHDA and CDR2 is SQIVND in the germline V gene (reference sequence). CDR3 sequence (DNA): TGTGCCAGCCAGCAGGGGGCCGGTGAGACCCAGTACTTC. Protein: CASQQGAGETQYF.

The chain carries TRBV5-6 and TRBJ1-6, with D possibly TRBD1 on 6 matching bases. Germline-derived CDR1 and CDR2 are SGHDT and YYEEEE. The germline V and J ends were trimmed by 2 bases and 16 bases, with 22 bases remaining between them. CDR3 length: 15 residues. CDR3 nucleotide sequence: TGTGCCAGCAGCTTTCGACAGGTAGCCGCACAACAACTCCACTTT. Its translation is CASSFRQVAAQQLHF.

V is TRBV19 and J is TRBJ1-4; 8 positions match TRBD1. V trimming: 5 bases; J trimming: 17 bases; junction bases outside the gene matches: 13. The germline gives CDR1 LNHDA, CDR2 SQIVND (reference sequence). CDR3 length: 13 residues. CDR3 region: CASSPSLGQGVFF. CDR3 DNA: TGTGCCAGTAGTCCCTCCCTCGGACAGGGTGTCTTTTTT.

The gene calls are TRBV14 and TRBJ1-1; no firm D call. The germline CDR1 and CDR2 sequences are SGHDN and FVKESK. With 6 bases removed from V and 1 base from J, the gap between germline ends came to 9 bases. The CDR3 consists of 13 residues. The chain's CDR3 is CASSKNRNTEAFF. The DNA of the CDR3 is TGTGCCAGCAGTAAGAACAGGAACACTGAAGCTTTCTTT.

V usage is TRBV19 and J usage is TRBJ2-7; 7 positions agree with TRBD2. The length of the CDR3 is 14 residues. J lost 0 bases, V lost 8 bases, and 7 bases had no gene match. The germline V gene encodes CDR1 LNHDA and CDR2 SQIVND (reference sequence). The CDR3 region has the DNA TGTGCCAGTCAAAGCGCTAGCGGCTCCTACGAGCAGTACTTC. This codes for CASQSASGSYEQYF.

This chain joins TRBV5-6 and TRBJ2-5, with D maybe TRBD2 (5 bases). V lost 0 bases, J lost 5 bases, and 11 bases lay in between. The CDR3 extends over 14 amino acids. From germline, CDR1 is SGHDT and CDR2 YYEEEE. This CDR3 is CASSLDEGWETQYF. CDR3 in DNA: TGTGCCAGCAGCTTGGATGAGGGATGGGAGACCCAGTACTTC.

The rearrangement uses TRBV5-1 and TRBJ2-1; 8 bases fit TRBD2. This CDR3 spans 18 amino acids. Per germline, CDR1 SGHRS and CDR2 YFSETQ. The junction had 13 bases not matched to a gene; V was cut back by 3 bases and J by 2 bases. The CDR3 DNA reads TGCGCCAGCAGCTCCGCACGGGAGGGGAGGGGGACCTACAATGAGCAGTTCTTC. It yields the protein CASSSAREGRGTYNEQFF.

The V call is TRBV6-5, the J call TRBJ1-2; no clear D gene. The V end was cut by 2 bases, the J end by 5 bases, with 12 bases between. Germline CDR1 and CDR2: MNHEY and SVGAGI. The CDR3 spans 14 residues. The DNA for the CDR3 is TGTGCCAGCAGTTACGAAACGGCGGGGTATGGCTACACCTTC. Translated: CASSYETAGYGYTF.

V gene TRBV9 combines with J gene TRBJ1-2; a possible D gene is TRBD1 (5 bases). CDR3 size: 14 residues. Germline V gene sequence: CDR1 SGDLS, CDR2 YYNGEE. With 2 bases removed from V and 8 bases from J, the gap between germline ends came to 16 bases. The CDR3: CASSVTGGSGGYTF. In DNA form, the CDR3 reads TGTGCCAGCAGCGTCACAGGAGGGAGTGGGGGCTACACCTTC.

This clone came up once. The chain combines TRBV15 with TRBJ1-1; perhaps TRBD1 as D (5 bases). The ends were cut back, 0 bases at V and 3 bases at J, with 20 bases in the middle. The CDR3 runs 18 residues. Germline V gives CDR1 LNHNV, CDR2 YYDKDF (reference sequence). CDR3 amino acids: CATSRDWGSGRAYTEAFF. In DNA form, the CDR3 reads TGTGCCACCAGCAGAGATTGGGGTAGTGGCAGGGCCTACACTGAAGCTTTCTTT. Full variable domain (rest looked up from reference TRBV15 and TRBJ1-1): DAMVIQNPRYQVTQFGKPVTLSCSQTLNHNVMYWYQQKSSQAPKLLFHYYDKDFNNEADTPDNFQSRRPNTSFCFLDIRSPGLGDTAMYLCATSRDWGSGRAYTEAFFGQGTRLTVV.

The chain recombines TRBV10-1 with TRBJ2-7; TRBD2 matches 11 bases. This CDR3 contains 14 residues. V trimming: 3 bases; J trimming: 3 bases; junction bases outside the gene matches: 1. Germline assignment: CDR1 WNHNN and CDR2 SYGVQD (reference sequence). In nucleotides, the CDR3 is TGCGCCAGCAGTGAAACTAGCGGGAGCTACGAGCAGTACTTC. It translates to CASSETSGSYEQYF.

The chain links TRBV4-1 to TRBJ2-1; perhaps TRBD2 as D (5 bases). The CDR3 extends over 13 amino acids. Trimming pared 8 bases from V and 9 bases from J, leaving 17 bases between. CDR1 is MGHRA and CDR2 is YSYEKL in the germline V gene. The CDR3 here is CASLGDAITEQFF. In DNA form, the CDR3 reads TGCGCCAGCCTCGGGGATGCGATCACTGAGCAGTTCTTC.

V is TRBV10-3 and J is TRBJ1-5, with a tentative D call TRBD1 (6 bases). The CDR3 runs 15 residues. Germline V gene lookup returns CDR1 ENHRY and CDR2 SYGVKD. V lost 2 bases and J 1 base, leaving 9 bases between the germline ends. CDR3 residues: CAISETGQSNQPQHF. CDR3 nucleotides: TGTGCCATCAGTGAGACAGGACAGAGCAATCAGCCCCAGCATTTT.